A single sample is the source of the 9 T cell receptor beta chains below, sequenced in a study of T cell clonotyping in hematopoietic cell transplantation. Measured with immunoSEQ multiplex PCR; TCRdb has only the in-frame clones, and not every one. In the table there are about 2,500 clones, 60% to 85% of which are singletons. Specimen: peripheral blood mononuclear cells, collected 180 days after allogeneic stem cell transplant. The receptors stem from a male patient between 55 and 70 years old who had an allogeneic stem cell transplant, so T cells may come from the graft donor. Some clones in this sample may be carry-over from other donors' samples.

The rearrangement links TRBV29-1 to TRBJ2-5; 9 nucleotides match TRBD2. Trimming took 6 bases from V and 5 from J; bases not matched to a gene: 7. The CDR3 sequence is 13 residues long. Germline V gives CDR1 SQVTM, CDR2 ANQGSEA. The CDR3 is CSVTPSGRETQYF. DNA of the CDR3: TGCAGCGTGACCCCCAGCGGGAGGGAGACCCAGTACTTC.

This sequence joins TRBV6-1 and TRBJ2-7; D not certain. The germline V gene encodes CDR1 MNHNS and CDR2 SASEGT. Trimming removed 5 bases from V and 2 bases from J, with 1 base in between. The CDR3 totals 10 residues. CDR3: CASSTYEQYF. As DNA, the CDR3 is TGTGCCAGCAGTACCTACGAGCAGTACTTC.

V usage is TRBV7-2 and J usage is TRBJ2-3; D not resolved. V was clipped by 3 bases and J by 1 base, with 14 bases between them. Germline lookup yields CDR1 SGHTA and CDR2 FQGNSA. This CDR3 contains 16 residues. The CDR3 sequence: CASSFEFRTRTDTQYF. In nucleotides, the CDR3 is TGTGCCAGCAGCTTCGAGTTCCGGACCCGCACAGATACGCAGTATTTT.

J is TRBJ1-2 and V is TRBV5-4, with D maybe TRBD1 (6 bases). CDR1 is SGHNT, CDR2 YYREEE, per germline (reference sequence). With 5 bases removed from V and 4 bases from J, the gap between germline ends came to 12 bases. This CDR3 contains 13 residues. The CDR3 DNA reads TGTGCCAGCAGGGCTACAGGGACCTATGGCTACACCTTC. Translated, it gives CASRATGTYGYTF.

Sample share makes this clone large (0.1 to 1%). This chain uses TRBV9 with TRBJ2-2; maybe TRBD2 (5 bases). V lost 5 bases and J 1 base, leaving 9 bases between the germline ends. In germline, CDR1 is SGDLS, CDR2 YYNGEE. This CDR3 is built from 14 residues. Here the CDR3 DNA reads TGTGCCAGCAGTGGACTCCAGAACACCGGGGAGCTGTTTTTT. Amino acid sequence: CASSGLQNTGELFF.

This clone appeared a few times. CDR3 residues: CAWSVLAGGETQYF. DNA of the CDR3: TGTGCCTGGAGTGTACTAGCCGGTGGCGAGACCCAGTACTTC. The chain links TRBV30 to TRBJ2-5; D may be TRBD2 (6 bases). Looked up from germline, CDR1 is GTSNPN and CDR2 is SVGIG (reference sequence). The CDR3 is 14 amino acids. V was clipped by 0 bases and J by 5 bases, with 13 bases between them.

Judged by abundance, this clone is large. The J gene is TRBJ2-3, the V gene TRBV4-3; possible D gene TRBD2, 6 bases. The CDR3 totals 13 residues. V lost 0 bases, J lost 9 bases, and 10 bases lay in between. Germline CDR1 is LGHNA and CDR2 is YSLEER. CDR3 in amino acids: CASSQEARGTQYF. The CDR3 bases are TGCGCCAGCAGCCAAGAAGCGCGGGGAACGCAGTATTTT.

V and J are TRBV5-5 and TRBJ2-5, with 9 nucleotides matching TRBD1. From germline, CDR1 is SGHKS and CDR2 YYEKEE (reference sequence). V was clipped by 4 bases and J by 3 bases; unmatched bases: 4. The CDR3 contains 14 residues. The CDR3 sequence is CASSGGTGKETQYF. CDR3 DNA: TGTGCCAGCAGCGGAGGGACAGGGAAAGAGACCCAGTACTTC.

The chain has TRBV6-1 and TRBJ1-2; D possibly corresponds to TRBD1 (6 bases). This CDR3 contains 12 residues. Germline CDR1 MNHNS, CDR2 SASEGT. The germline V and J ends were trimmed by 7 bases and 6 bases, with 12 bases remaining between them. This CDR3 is CASTAGAHGYTF. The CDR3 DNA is TGTGCCAGCACCGCAGGGGCGCATGGCTACACCTTC.